Listed below are T cell receptor beta chains from one sample, sequenced in a study of blood T cell repertoires in COVID-19. Clones were sequenced by immunoSEQ multiplex PCR, and TCRdb holds only the in-frame ones, with some missing. This sample yields more than 85,000 clones, of which 80% to 95% are seen a single time; 1.5% to 2.5% belongs to the top ten. The sequencing input was peripheral blood. The receptors stem from a woman between 45 and 60 years old with COVID-19, enrolled during active disease. The CDR3 runs from the conserved cysteine through the conserved F or W. D genes are given only for firm matches. Clone size, where shown, is once, few, many, or a class for clones that have expanded.

V: TRBV5-6; size: NA; J: TRBJ1-2; D: TRBD1; DNA: TGTGCCAGCAGCTTGGGGGGGACAGCTGGTGGACTTGGCTACACCTTC; CDR3: CASSLGGTAGGLGYTF
V: TRBV2; size: NA; J: TRBJ2-3; D: NA; DNA: TGTGCCAGCAGTGGGGAGAATGATCACGGAAGACGATTTGATACGCAGTATTTT; CDR3: CASSGENDHGRRFDTQYF
V: TRBV21-1; size: NA; J: TRBJ1-5; D: NA; DNA: TGTGCCAGCAGCAAAGCGCGGCCTGATAGCAATCAGCCCCAGCATTTT; CDR3: CASSKARPDSNQPQHF
V: TRBV28; size: once; J: TRBJ1-2; D: NA; DNA: TGTGCCAGCAGTTTTGGCAGAAACTATGGCTACACCTTC; CDR3: CASSFGRNYGYTF
V: TRBV19; size: NA; J: TRBJ1-2; D: TRBD1; DNA: TGTGCCAGTAGTGAACAGGGGAAGGAGAGGTGGGGCTACACCTTC; CDR3: CASSEQGKERWGYTF
V: TRBV7-3; size: NA; J: TRBJ1-1; D: TRBD1; DNA: TGTGCCAGCAGCCCTCGACAGGGAATCAAAGCTTTCTTT; CDR3: CASSPRQGIKAFF
V: TRBV29-1; size: NA; J: TRBJ2-3; D: TRBD2; DNA: TGCAGCGTTGAGGGACTAGCGGGGCTTCCAGATACGCAGTATTTT; CDR3: CSVEGLAGLPDTQYF
V: TRBV5-6; size: NA; J: TRBJ2-1; D: TRBD2; DNA: TGTGCCAGCAGCTTGGTGGCCAGCGGGGCCTACAATGAGCAGTTCTTC; CDR3: CASSLVASGAYNEQFF
V: TRBV28; size: NA; J: TRBJ2-3; D: NA; DNA: TGTGCCAGCACCTCGGGACAATCCACCACAGATACGCAGTATTTT; CDR3: CASTSGQSTTDTQYF
V: TRBV24-1; size: NA; J: TRBJ1-5; D: TRBD1; DNA: TGTGCCACCAGTGAGGGACAGGGGATAGGTCAGCCCCAGCATTTT; CDR3: CATSEGQGIGQPQHF
V: TRBV21-1; size: NA; J: TRBJ2-2; D: NA; DNA: TGTGCCAGCAGCAAAGACGTCGGGACTAGCCCCGGGGAGCTGTTTTTT; CDR3: CASSKDVGTSPGELFF
V: TRBV19; size: NA; J: TRBJ1-2; D: TRBD1; DNA: TGTGCCAGTAGTATAACTTCGGACAGGGGCTATGGCTACACCTTC; CDR3: CASSITSDRGYGYTF
V: TRBV3-1/TRBV3-2; size: NA; J: TRBJ1-5; D: TRBD1; DNA: TGTGCCAGCAGCCAAGGGTTACAGGGGTTGAATCAGCCCCAGCATTTT; CDR3: CASSQGLQGLNQPQHF
V: TRBV6-6; size: NA; J: TRBJ2-2; D: NA; DNA: TGTGCCAGCAGCCGAGAGCTTTACACCGGGGAGCTGTTTTTT; CDR3: CASSRELYTGELFF
V: TRBV6-5; size: NA; J: TRBJ2-1; D: TRBD1; DNA: TGTGCCAGCAGCCCCCGGACAGGGGGCTGGAATGAGCAGTTCTTC; CDR3: CASSPRTGGWNEQFF
V: TRBV24-1; size: NA; J: TRBJ1-1; D: NA; DNA: TGTGCCACCGCCCAGGGGATGAACACTGAAGCTTTCTTT; CDR3: CATAQGMNTEAFF
V: TRBV7-9; size: NA; J: TRBJ2-3; D: NA; DNA: TGTGCCAGCAAATGGAGGGGAGGCACAGATACGCAGTATTTT; CDR3: CASKWRGGTDTQYF
V: TRBV6-5; size: NA; J: TRBJ2-1; D: TRBD2; DNA: TGTGCCAGCAGTTCTAGCGGGGGGGCGTCCTACAATGAGCAGTTCTTC; CDR3: CASSSSGGASYNEQFF
V: TRBV5-4; size: few; J: TRBJ2-1; D: NA; DNA: TGTGCCAGCAGCTTGGGTTCGCTCCTACGGAATGAGCAGTTCTTC; CDR3: CASSLGSLLRNEQFF
V: TRBV7-8; size: NA; J: TRBJ2-2; D: NA; DNA: TGTGCCAGCCCTACGACGAACACCGGGGAGCTGTTTTTT; CDR3: CASPTTNTGELFF
V: TRBV14; size: NA; J: TRBJ1-3; D: NA; DNA: TGTGCCAGCAGCACTCGGGAGGCGAACACCATATATTTT; CDR3: CASSTREANTIYF
V: TRBV5-8; size: NA; J: TRBJ2-2; D: TRBD1; DNA: TGTGCCAGCAGCGTGGGACAGGCCTCCTGGGCCGGGGAGCTGTTTTTT; CDR3: CASSVGQASWAGELFF
V: TRBV2; size: NA; J: TRBJ2-1; D: TRBD2; DNA: TGTGCCGCCGGGGACTGGAGCCCGGGACTAGCGGGGGCCCGCTCCTACAATGAGCAGTTCTTC; CDR3: CAAGDWSPGLAGARSYNEQFF
V: TRBV28; size: NA; J: TRBJ2-7; D: NA; DNA: TGTGCCAGCAGTCTCACAGGCTACGAGCAGTACTTC; CDR3: CASSLTGYEQYF
V: TRBV27; size: NA; J: TRBJ2-6; D: NA; DNA: TGTGCCAGCAGTTCGGGACTTCTCTCTGGGGCCAACGTCCTGACTTTC; CDR3: CASSSGLLSGANVLTF
V: TRBV3-1/TRBV3-2; size: NA; J: TRBJ1-3; D: NA; DNA: TGTGCCAGCAGCCCGAACAGGGTCCCTGGAAACACCATATATTTT; CDR3: CASSPNRVPGNTIYF
V: TRBV7-2; size: NA; J: TRBJ2-7; D: TRBD2; DNA: TGTGCCAGCAGCTCGGGGGGGTCCTCCTACGAGCAGTACTTC; CDR3: CASSSGGSSYEQYF
V: TRBV6-5; size: NA; J: TRBJ1-5; D: NA; DNA: TGTGCCAGCAGCCGGACAGCCTCTAGCAATCAGCCCCAGCATTTT; CDR3: CASSRTASSNQPQHF
V: TRBV6-5; size: few; J: TRBJ1-6; D: NA; DNA: TGTGCCAGCACTCCCGTCAGCTCCTATAATTCACCCCTCCACTTT; CDR3: CASTPVSSYNSPLHF
V: TRBV11-1; size: NA; J: TRBJ2-5; D: TRBD2; DNA: TGTGCCAGCAGCTTCGGGGGGGCTAGTGAGACCCAGTACTTC; CDR3: CASSFGGASETQYF
V: TRBV13; size: NA; J: TRBJ2-3; D: TRBD2; DNA: TGTGCCAGCAGCCCCCCTAGCGGGGGATTCACAGATACGCAGTATTTT; CDR3: CASSPPSGGFTDTQYF
V: TRBV27; size: NA; J: TRBJ1-2; D: NA; DNA: TGTGCCAGCAGTTACAACCGGGATTTCTATGGCTACACCTTC; CDR3: CASSYNRDFYGYTF
V: TRBV27; size: NA; J: TRBJ2-7; D: TRBD2; DNA: TGTGCCAGCAGTTTGACTAGCGGGGGGGAAGAGCAGTACTTC; CDR3: CASSLTSGGEEQYF
V: TRBV3-1/TRBV3-2; size: NA; J: TRBJ2-2; D: NA; DNA: TGTGCCAGCAGTCTTAGAGCGGCATCGAACACCGGGGAGCTGTTTTTT; CDR3: CASSLRAASNTGELFF
V: TRBV5-4; size: NA; J: TRBJ2-4; D: NA; DNA: TGTGCCAGCAGCTCAAAGCGTGGGGGGGCCAAAAACATTCAGTACTTC; CDR3: CASSSKRGGAKNIQYF
V: TRBV11-2; size: NA; J: TRBJ2-7; D: NA; DNA: TGTGCCAGCAGCTTAGTGGCAGGGGTTCGCTACGAGCAGTACTTC; CDR3: CASSLVAGVRYEQYF
V: TRBV4-1; size: NA; J: TRBJ1-2; D: NA; DNA: TGCGCCAGCAGCCAAGGGAAAGGGGATGGCTACACCTTC; CDR3: CASSQGKGDGYTF
V: TRBV18; size: once; J: TRBJ2-3; D: TRBD1; DNA: TGTGCCAGCTCTCCACAGGGGGCGCAAGATACGCAGTATTTT; CDR3: CASSPQGAQDTQYF
V: TRBV13; size: NA; J: TRBJ2-6; D: TRBD1; DNA: TGTGCCAGCACTGACAGGGGGGGCTCTGGGGCCAACGTCCTGACTTTC; CDR3: CASTDRGGSGANVLTF
V: TRBV5-5; size: once; J: TRBJ2-3; D: TRBD1; DNA: TGTGCCAGCAGCATGTCGACAGGGCCAGATACGCAGTATTTT; CDR3: CASSMSTGPDTQYF
V: TRBV2; size: few; J: TRBJ2-1; D: NA; DNA: TGTGCCAGCATTCCCGGTGGTGGTAATGAGCAGTTCTTC; CDR3: CASIPGGGNEQFF
V: TRBV19; size: NA; J: TRBJ1-1; D: TRBD1; DNA: TGTGCCAGTAGTCTAACTAGACAGGGATCCAACACTGAAGCTTTCTTT; CDR3: CASSLTRQGSNTEAFF
V: TRBV6-2/TRBV6-3; size: few; J: TRBJ2-2; D: NA; DNA: TGTGCCAGCAGTTACCTAGTCGGGGCCGGGGAGCTGTTTTTT; CDR3: CASSYLVGAGELFF
V: TRBV29-1; size: NA; J: TRBJ1-3; D: NA; DNA: TGCAGCGTTGACGAGGGCGGAAACACCATATATTTT; CDR3: CSVDEGGNTIYF
V: TRBV3-1/TRBV3-2; size: NA; J: TRBJ1-3; D: NA; DNA: TGTGCCAGCAGCCGATTCACGGGGGGGAATGGAAACACCATATATTTT; CDR3: CASSRFTGGNGNTIYF
V: TRBV7-2; size: once; J: TRBJ2-2; D: NA; DNA: TGTGCCAGCAGCTTAGTGGGCAGGGGTTGGGCCGGGGAGCTGTTTTTT; CDR3: CASSLVGRGWAGELFF
V: TRBV5-1; size: NA; J: TRBJ2-5; D: NA; DNA: TGCGCCAGCACCCCGGGACTCAAAGAGACCCAGTACTTC; CDR3: CASTPGLKETQYF
V: TRBV5-4; size: NA; J: TRBJ2-7; D: NA; DNA: TGTGCCAGCAGCTTGGGGGACAACTACGAGCAGTACTTC; CDR3: CASSLGDNYEQYF
V: TRBV5-5; size: NA; J: TRBJ1-1; D: NA; DNA: TGTGCCAGCAGCTTGGCCCAGGTAAACACTGAAGCTTTCTTT; CDR3: CASSLAQVNTEAFF
V: TRBV19; size: NA; J: TRBJ2-7; D: NA; DNA: TGTGCCAGTAGTAGCGACTCTTACGAGCAGTACTTC; CDR3: CASSSDSYEQYF
V: TRBV7-9; size: NA; J: TRBJ2-7; D: TRBD1; DNA: TGTGCCAGCAGCGATGGACAGGGTATTACCTACGAGCAGTACTTC; CDR3: CASSDGQGITYEQYF
V: TRBV25-1; size: NA; J: TRBJ1-3; D: NA; DNA: TGTGCCAGCAGTGAGTTGGCTTCAAACACCATATATTTT; CDR3: CASSELASNTIYF
V: TRBV2; size: NA; J: TRBJ1-4; D: TRBD1; DNA: TGTGCCAGCAGTCCACAGGGGCAAGGTGAAAAACTGTTTTTT; CDR3: CASSPQGQGEKLFF
V: TRBV5-1; size: NA; J: TRBJ1-5; D: NA; DNA: TGCGCCAGCAGCTTGGAGGGGAATGGAAATCAGCCCCAGCATTTT; CDR3: CASSLEGNGNQPQHF
V: TRBV24-1; size: NA; J: TRBJ2-1; D: NA; DNA: TGTGCCACCAGCAGACAGTTCGGCAATGAGCAGTTCTTC; CDR3: CATSRQFGNEQFF
V: TRBV3-1/TRBV3-2; size: NA; J: TRBJ1-2; D: TRBD1; DNA: TGTGCCAGCAGCCAAGGGACAGGGGGCTATGGCTACACCTTC; CDR3: CASSQGTGGYGYTF
V: TRBV28; size: few; J: TRBJ1-2; D: TRBD1; DNA: TGTGCCAGCAGGTTCCTTACCACAGGGGACGATGGCTACACCTTC; CDR3: CASRFLTTGDDGYTF